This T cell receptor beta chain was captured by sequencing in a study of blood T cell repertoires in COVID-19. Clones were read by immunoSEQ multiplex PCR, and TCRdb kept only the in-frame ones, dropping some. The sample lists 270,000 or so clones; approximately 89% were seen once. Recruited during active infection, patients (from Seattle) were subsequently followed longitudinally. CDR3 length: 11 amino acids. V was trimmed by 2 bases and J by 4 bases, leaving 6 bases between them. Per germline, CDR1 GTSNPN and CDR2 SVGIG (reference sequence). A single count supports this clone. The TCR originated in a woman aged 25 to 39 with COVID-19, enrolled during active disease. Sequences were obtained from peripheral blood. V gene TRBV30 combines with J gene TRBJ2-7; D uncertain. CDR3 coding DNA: TGTGCCTGGAGTCTTGTATACGAGCAGTACTTC. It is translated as CAWSLVYEQYF.